The following is a T cell receptor (beta chain) sequence with its context. Its cognate antigen is unknown. These data come from a study of T cell responses to AZD1222 COVID-19 vaccine. TCRdb keeps only in-frame clones here, not all; method: immunoSEQ multiplex PCR. The sample includes over 95,000 clones, roughly 90% of them seen just once. Germline V CDR1 and CDR2: SGDLS, YYNGEE. V gave up 4 bases and J gave up 4 bases, with 17 bases separating them. This CDR3 has 15 residues. Study conclusions and caveats: Only after the peak T cell response were repertoires sampled. Increased Spike-specific TCR breadth and depth were observed after two AZD1222 doses.

The receptor was isolated from an adult in good health. The chain uses TRBV9 and TRBJ1-2; D not certain. Specimen: peripheral blood, collected on day 0 of AZD1222 vaccination. The CDR3 sequence: CASSPSLDRSYGYTF. In DNA, the CDR3 is TGTGCCAGCAGCCCAAGTTTGGACCGCTCCTATGGCTACACCTTC.